Given below is one TCR beta chain in context. As yet, its antigen is unknown. The donors, healthy adults who were HIV-negative, had experienced no recent acute infections or vaccinations. This sample is drawn from a study of shared clonotypes between healthy human individuals. The method was immunoSEQ multiplex PCR; TCRdb's version includes in-frame clones alone and lacks a portion of them. The sample gives about 2.4 million clones, roughly 93% of which show up once; 0.36% is in the top ten. Whole-study findings and limits: In having few donors, the study represented limited genetic and exposure-history diversity. Rarefaction showed sorted-subset sequencing was incomplete despite large depth.

The germline CDR1 and CDR2 sequences are MNHEY and SVGAGI. The CDR3 totals 13 residues. After removal of 6 bases from V and 8 bases from J, the junction contained 9 bases not matched to a gene. The clonotype was recovered from a man aged 18 to 30 in good health. Some clones in this sample may be carry-over from other donors' samples. The V call is TRBV6-5, the J call TRBJ1-2; 7 bases are a match to TRBD1. The sample was naive CD4+ T cells from PBMCs. Subset defined: CD45RA+ positively selected. Here the CDR3 DNA reads TGTGCCAGCAGAGTGGACAGGAGAAGAGGCTACACCTTC. It yields the protein CASRVDRRRGYTF.